The T cell receptor beta chain described here comes from a study of T cell repertoires in cytomegalovirus infection. At the level of the study: Well-studied HLA-B-restricted CMV epitopes were used in the study alongside recently identified HLA-C-restricted ones. In public TCR beta signatures, there were indications of both CMV infection and matching HLA type. Study-wide findings and caveats: HLA-C-restricted CMV clonotypes gave the most frequent clonotype in two of eight donors.

Regarding this clonotype: Its antigen is undetermined.

TCRdb called the reads again in MiXCR, with one record for every CDR3 protein. The table lists about 140,000 distinct CDR3 sequences, around 32% of them singletons. This CDR3 has 13 residues. CDR1 SGDLS and CDR2 YYNGEE come from the germline V gene. Trimming pared 3 bases from V and 2 bases from J, leaving 9 bases between. The sequences come from CD8+ T cells from cultured PBMCs, collected from culture after CMV antigen stimulation. This rearrangement joins TRBV9 to TRBJ2-7, with unresolved D. The receptor was isolated from a human donor in good health (CMV status not recorded). Some clones in this sample may be carry-over from other donors' samples. CDR3 region: CASSDSWTYEQYF. The CDR3 region has the DNA TGTGCCAGCAGCGACTCCTGGACCTACGAGCAGTACTTC.